These 24 T cell receptor beta chains share one sample of origin, sequenced in a study of T cell repertoires in cytomegalovirus infection (dated by TCRdb to 2018 to 2020). These receptors have no identified antigens. Sequencing took place on an Illumina HiSeq 1500. TCRdb reworked the public reads: Q25 trimming with fastp, MiXCR clone assembly, productive beta chains retained. CDR3 protein sequences are deduplicated, and each keeps its most common genes and DNA. The sample table holds hundreds of thousands of distinct CDR3 sequences, of which less than 35% were seen once. The ten biggest clones cover around 11% of the sample. In light of the paper, this sample's treatment or condition label describes: in vitro stimulation with specific CMV peptide epitopes to enrich CMV-specific T cells. Specimen: cultured CD8+ T cells from PBMCs, collected from culture after CMV antigen stimulation. The receptors originated from a human donor in good health (CMV status not recorded). Some clones in this sample may be carry-over from other donors' samples.

V is TRBV29-1 and J is TRBJ1-4; no firm D call. The V end was cut by 3 bases, the J end by 0 bases, with 8 bases between. Looked up from germline, CDR1 is SQVTM and CDR2 is ANQGSEA. The CDR3 extends over 14 amino acids. In DNA, the CDR3 is TGCAGCGTTGATGAGGGAGCAACTAATGAAAAACTGTTTTTT. It encodes CSVDEGATNEKLFF.

This clonotype has just a few counts. J is TRBJ1-1 and V is TRBV10-3, with D unresolved. CDR3 length: 16 amino acids. V lost 0 bases and J 0 bases, leaving 11 bases between the germline ends. Germline V gives CDR1 ENHRY, CDR2 SYGVKD. The CDR3 nucleotides are TGTGCCATCAGTGAGTCTTTCGGGAGGGTGAACACTGAAGCTTTCTTT. Protein sequence: CAISESFGRVNTEAFF.

This clonotype has only a few counts. This sequence joins TRBV12-3 or TRBV12-4 and TRBJ2-1; possibly TRBD2 for D (7 bases). The CDR3 has 17 residues. Trimming stripped 4 bases from V and 5 bases from J, with 21 bases between. CDR3: CASSSFMVLGGDNEQFF. For the CDR3, the DNA is TGTGCCAGCAGTTCTTTTATGGTACTAGGGGGGGACAATGAGCAGTTCTTC.

This clonotype has just a few counts. This chain links TRBV4-2 with TRBJ1-1; D is unresolved. Trimming removed 0 bases from V and 6 bases from J, with 5 bases in between. From germline, CDR1 is LGHNA and CDR2 YNFKEQ. The length of the CDR3 is 12 residues. The CDR3 region has the DNA TGTGCCAGCAGCCAAGATCCCCCTGAAGCTTTCTTT. This codes for CASSQDPPEAFF.

The chain employs TRBV6-2 or TRBV6-3 and TRBJ2-1; possible D gene TRBD1, 6 bases. Germline values: CDR1 MNHEY, CDR2 SVGEGT. V lost 5 bases, J lost 4 bases, and 15 bases lay in between. The CDR3 totals 15 residues. The CDR3 bases are TGTGCCAGCAGTCAATTCAGGGGTCCTTACAATGAGCAGTTCTTC. Protein product: CASSQFRGPYNEQFF.

This chain links TRBV18 with TRBJ1-2; a weak D match, TRBD1 (6 bases). Germline CDR1 KGHSH, CDR2 LQKENI. This CDR3 has 13 amino acids. Trimming stripped 5 bases from V and 5 bases from J, with 12 bases between. CDR3 region: CASSTGSGYGYTF. CDR3 bases: TGTGCCAGCTCAACAGGGTCTGGGTATGGCTACACCTTC.

The V and J genes are TRBV5-6 and TRBJ1-2, with 11 bases matching TRBD1. The CDR3 runs 17 residues. Germline CDR1 SGHDT, CDR2 YYEEEE. Trimming cost V 4 bases and J 6 bases; bases outside gene matches: 14. The CDR3 spells CASSPGTGGLGRDGYTF. CDR3 nucleotides: TGTGCCAGCAGCCCCGGGACAGGGGGTCTTGGACGCGATGGCTACACCTTC.

The rearrangement links TRBV6-5 to TRBJ1-2; no definite D call. There are 15 residues in the CDR3. Trimming took off 0 bases at V and 4 bases at J, with 12 bases between the two ends. Germline V gene data show CDR1 as MNHEY and CDR2 as SVGAGI. CDR3 residues: CASSYSGEAGYGYTF. Written as DNA, the CDR3 is TGTGCCAGCAGTTACTCCGGGGAGGCAGGCTATGGCTACACCTTC.

This clonotype was counted between two and nine times. The chain joins TRBV7-6 to TRBJ1-1; D might be TRBD1 (5 bases). V gave up 11 bases and J gave up 0 bases, with 13 bases separating them. The CDR3 totals 13 residues. The germline CDR1 and CDR2 sequences are SGHVS and FNYEAQ. The chain's CDR3 is CAVREDMNTEAFF. Written as DNA, the CDR3 is TGTGCCGTCAGGGAGGATATGAACACTGAAGCTTTCTTT.

The J gene is TRBJ1-5, the V gene TRBV27; D is perhaps TRBD1 (5 bases). The CDR3 totals 14 residues. CDR1 MNHEY and CDR2 SMNVEV come from the germline V gene (reference sequence). Trimming cost V 7 bases and J 6 bases, with 16 bases left between them. The chain's CDR3 is CASKSGGVLQPQHF. In DNA form, the CDR3 reads TGTGCCAGCAAATCGGGGGGAGTGCTTCAGCCCCAGCATTTT.

This clonotype was counted between two and nine times. J is TRBJ2-7 and V is TRBV7-9; a possible D gene is TRBD1 (6 bases). Trimming shortened V by 5 bases and J by 2 bases, and 10 bases separated the two germline ends. The V gene's germline CDR1 is SEHNR and CDR2 FQNEAQ (reference sequence). The CDR3 has 13 residues. Here the CDR3 reads CASSGGGPYEQYF. CDR3 coding DNA: TGTGCCAGCAGCGGGGGCGGCCCCTACGAGCAGTACTTC.

This clonotype turned up a few times. J is TRBJ1-2 and V is TRBV27; TRBD1 might be the D (6 bases). The CDR3 runs 15 residues. Looked up from germline, CDR1 is MNHEY and CDR2 is SMNVEV (reference sequence). The V and J ends lost 2 bases and 5 bases respectively, with 15 bases between them. The chain's CDR3 is CASSLEGTFFYGYTF. The CDR3 DNA sequence: TGTGCCAGCAGTTTAGAGGGGACATTCTTTTATGGCTACACCTTC.

As DNA, the CDR3 is TGTGCCAGCAGCGCGCCAATGGGGGACGAAGCTTTCTTT. It is translated as CASSAPMGDEAFF. The V and J genes are TRBV7-8 and TRBJ1-1; tentative D call: TRBD1 (5 bases). Germline values: CDR1 SGHVS, CDR2 FQNEAQ. V dropped 5 bases and J dropped 8 bases, with 15 bases sitting between them. The CDR3 runs 13 residues.

This clonotype has a handful of counts. The V gene is TRBV6-1, the J gene TRBJ1-2, with TRBD1 matching 8 bases. From germline, CDR1 is MNHNS and CDR2 SASEGT. The length of the CDR3 is 15 residues. V lost 5 bases, J lost 8 bases, and 13 bases stayed unmatched. For the CDR3, the DNA is TGTGCCAGCAGTTCCCTCCTTCAGGGGGCCGGAGGCTACACCTTC. The encoded protein is CASSSLLQGAGGYTF.

V gene TRBV5-1 combines with J gene TRBJ2-1; D unresolved. The CDR3 consists of 12 residues. The V and J ends lost 5 bases and 5 bases respectively, with 8 bases between them. CDR1 and CDR2 from the germline V gene are SGHRS and YFSETQ. CDR3 residues: CASRIGNNEQFF. DNA for the CDR3: TGCGCCAGCAGAATCGGAAACAATGAGCAGTTCTTC.

The table lists this clonotype with many counts. J is TRBJ1-1 and V is TRBV7-6; maybe TRBD1 (5 bases). Trimming removed 2 bases at V and 7 bases at J, with 11 bases between. This CDR3 is built from 13 residues. Germline lookup yields CDR1 SGHVS and CDR2 FNYEAQ. The CDR3: CASSLKVGGEAFF. The DNA of the CDR3 is TGTGCCAGCAGCTTAAAAGTCGGGGGTGAAGCTTTCTTT.

The V and J genes are TRBV7-6 and TRBJ2-5; possibly TRBD1 for D (6 bases). Germline V CDR1 and CDR2: SGHVS, FNYEAQ. Trimming removed 3 bases at V and 1 base at J, with 21 bases between. The length of the CDR3 is 18 residues. The CDR3 spells CASSFDDILWDIQETQYF. The CDR3 nucleotides read TGTGCCAGCAGCTTCGACGATATTCTGTGGGACATCCAAGAGACCCAGTACTTC.

This clonotype was counted a few times. V usage is TRBV19 and J usage is TRBJ1-2, with TRBD1 identical over 9 bases. The V gene's germline CDR1 is LNHDA and CDR2 SQIVND (reference sequence). The CDR3 runs to 16 residues. The V segment lost 4 bases and the J segment 5 bases; nucleotides outside the gene matches: 11. CDR3: CASSTPGQGKGYGYTF. The CDR3 DNA is TGTGCCAGTAGTACTCCGGGACAGGGCAAGGGATATGGCTACACCTTC. The full variable domain, with the rest looked up from reference TRBV19 and TRBJ1-2, is DGGITQSPKYLFRKEGQNVTLSCEQNLNHDAMYWYRQDPGQGLRLIYYSQIVNDFQKGDIAEGYSVSREKKESFPLTVTSAQKNPTAFYLCASSTPGQGKGYGYTFGSGTRLTVV.

Regarding this clonotype: Relative to the germline gene, one junction end is altered; a read error may explain this. The CDR3 DNA reads as TGTGTCAGCAGCTCAACAGGGGTTAATGAAAAACTGTTTTTT. Its translation is CVSSSTGVNEKLFF. The V and J genes are TRBV7-6 and TRBJ1-4; 7 nucleotides align to TRBD1. The CDR3 spans 14 residues. Per germline, CDR1 SGHVS and CDR2 FNYEAQ. The variable domain in full, completed from reference TRBV7-6 and TRBJ1-4, reads GAGVSQSPRYKVTKRGQDVALRCDPISGHVSLYWYRQALGQGPEFLTYFNYEAQQDKSGLPNDRFSAERPEGSISTLTIQRTEQRDSAMYRCVSSSTGVNEKLFFGSGTQLSVL.

In this sample, this clonotype turned up many times. The chain links TRBV7-9 to TRBJ1-5; D perhaps matches TRBD1 (6 bases). The V gene's germline CDR1 is SEHNR and CDR2 FQNEAQ (reference sequence). V was shortened by 4 bases and J by 1 base, with 8 bases between the two germline ends. This CDR3 region has 14 residues. The CDR3 region is CASSSGHSNQPQHF. As DNA, the CDR3 is TGTGCCAGCAGCTCGGGACACAGCAATCAGCCCCAGCATTTT.

This clonotype has ten or more counts. The chain employs TRBV27 and TRBJ2-3, with D hard to call. V shed 5 bases and J shed 3 bases, with 21 bases lying between them. Germline-derived CDR1 and CDR2 are MNHEY and SMNVEV (reference sequence). This CDR3 has 17 residues. CDR3 loop: CASSPPLRQLSTDTQYF. The DNA of the CDR3 is TGTGCCAGCAGTCCACCTTTGAGGCAGTTAAGTACAGATACGCAGTATTTT.

This clonotype was counted only a few times. The genes are TRBV9 and TRBJ2-1, with 11 bases fitting TRBD2. Germline loops: CDR1 SGDLS, CDR2 YYNGEE. The CDR3 totals 16 residues. The J segment lost 4 bases and the V segment lost 4 bases, leaving 7 bases of the junction unmatched. Here the CDR3 reads CASSPRLAGNYNEQFF. DNA for the CDR3: TGTGCCAGCAGCCCGCGACTAGCGGGAAATTACAATGAGCAGTTCTTC.

This clonotype was seen only a few times. V usage is TRBV11-2 and J usage is TRBJ2-3; 8 bases match TRBD1. The CDR3 runs 15 residues. The germline V gene encodes CDR1 SGHAT and CDR2 FQNNGV. With V trimmed by 5 bases and J by 7 bases, 11 bases remained unmatched. The CDR3 here is CASSDRDRYMYTQYF. The CDR3 DNA sequence: TGTGCCAGCAGCGACCGGGACAGGTACATGTATACGCAGTATTTT. Complete variable domain (other parts from reference TRBV11-2 and TRBJ2-3): EAGVAQSPRYKIIEKRQSVAFWCNPISGHATLYWYQQILGQGPKLLIQFQNNGVVDDSQLPKDRFSAERLKGVDSTLKIQPAKLEDSAVYLCASSDRDRYMYTQYFGPGTRLTVL.

V usage is TRBV7-2 and J usage is TRBJ2-5; D is possibly TRBD2 (5 bases). CDR3 length equals 15 residues. With 5 bases removed from V and 2 bases from J, the gap between germline ends came to 15 bases. Germline V gene lookup returns CDR1 SGHTA and CDR2 FQGNSA. The chain's CDR3 is CASSPRAGYQETQYF. CDR3 DNA: TGTGCCAGCAGCCCGAGGGCGGGTTATCAAGAGACCCAGTACTTC.